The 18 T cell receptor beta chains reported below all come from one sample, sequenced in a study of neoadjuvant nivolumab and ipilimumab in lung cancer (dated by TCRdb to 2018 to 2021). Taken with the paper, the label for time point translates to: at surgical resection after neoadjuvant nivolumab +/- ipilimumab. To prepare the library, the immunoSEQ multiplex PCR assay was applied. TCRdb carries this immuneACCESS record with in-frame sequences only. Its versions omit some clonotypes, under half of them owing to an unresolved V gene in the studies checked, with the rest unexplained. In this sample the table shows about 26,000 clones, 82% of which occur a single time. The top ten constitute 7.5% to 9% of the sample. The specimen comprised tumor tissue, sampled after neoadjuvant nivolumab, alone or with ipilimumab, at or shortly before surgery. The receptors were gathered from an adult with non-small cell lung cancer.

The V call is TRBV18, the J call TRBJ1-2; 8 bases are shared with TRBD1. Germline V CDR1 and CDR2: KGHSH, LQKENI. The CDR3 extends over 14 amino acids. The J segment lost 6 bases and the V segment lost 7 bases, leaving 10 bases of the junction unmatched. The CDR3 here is CASFTGDRYHGYTF. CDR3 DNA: TGTGCCAGCTTCACGGGGGACAGGTACCATGGCTACACCTTC.

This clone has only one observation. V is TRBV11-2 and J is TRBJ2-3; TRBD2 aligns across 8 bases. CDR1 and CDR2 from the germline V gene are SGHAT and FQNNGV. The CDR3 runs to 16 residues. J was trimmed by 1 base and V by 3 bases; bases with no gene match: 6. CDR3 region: CASSFRGAGGTDTQYF. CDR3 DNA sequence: TGTGCCAGCAGCTTTCGAGGAGCGGGGGGCACAGATACGCAGTATTTT.

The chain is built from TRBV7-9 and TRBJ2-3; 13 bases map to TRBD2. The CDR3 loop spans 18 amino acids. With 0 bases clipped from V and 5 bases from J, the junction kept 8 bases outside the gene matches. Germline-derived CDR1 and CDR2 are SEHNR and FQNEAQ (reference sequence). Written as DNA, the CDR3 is TGTGCCAGCAGCTTAGCCCTAACGGGGACTAGCGGGAAAGATACGCAGTATTTT. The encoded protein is CASSLALTGTSGKDTQYF.

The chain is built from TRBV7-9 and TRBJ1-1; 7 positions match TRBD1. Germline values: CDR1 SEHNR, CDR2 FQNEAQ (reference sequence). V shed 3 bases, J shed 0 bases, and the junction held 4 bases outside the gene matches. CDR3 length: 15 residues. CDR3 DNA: TGTGCCAGCAGCTTGTGGACAGGCTTGAACACTGAAGCTTTCTTT. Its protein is CASSLWTGLNTEAFF.

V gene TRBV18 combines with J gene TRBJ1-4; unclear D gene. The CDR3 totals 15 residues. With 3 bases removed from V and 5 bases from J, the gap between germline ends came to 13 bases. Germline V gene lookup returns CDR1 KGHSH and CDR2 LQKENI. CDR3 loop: CASSPPSLSNEKLFF. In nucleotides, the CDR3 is TGTGCCAGCTCACCCCCCAGTTTATCCAATGAAAAACTGTTTTTT.

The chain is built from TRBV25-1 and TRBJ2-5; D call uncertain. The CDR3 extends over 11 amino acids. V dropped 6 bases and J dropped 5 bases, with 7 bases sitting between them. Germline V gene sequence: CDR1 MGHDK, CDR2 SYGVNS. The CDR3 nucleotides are TGTGCCAGCAGCGGGTGGGAGACCCAGTACTTC. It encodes CASSGWETQYF.

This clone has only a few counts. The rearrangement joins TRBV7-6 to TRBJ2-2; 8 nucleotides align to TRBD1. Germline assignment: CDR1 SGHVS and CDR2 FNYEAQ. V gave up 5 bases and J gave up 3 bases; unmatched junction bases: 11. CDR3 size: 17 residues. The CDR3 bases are TGTGCCAGCAGCGCCATTTTAGGACAGGGTCACACCGGGGAGCTGTTTTTT. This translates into CASSAILGQGHTGELFF.

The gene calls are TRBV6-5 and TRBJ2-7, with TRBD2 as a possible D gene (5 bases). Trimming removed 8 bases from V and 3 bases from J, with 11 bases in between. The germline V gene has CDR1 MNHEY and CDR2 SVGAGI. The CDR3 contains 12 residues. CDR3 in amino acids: CASRTSGYEQYF. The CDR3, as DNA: TGTGCCAGCCGGACTTCAGGCTACGAGCAGTACTTC.

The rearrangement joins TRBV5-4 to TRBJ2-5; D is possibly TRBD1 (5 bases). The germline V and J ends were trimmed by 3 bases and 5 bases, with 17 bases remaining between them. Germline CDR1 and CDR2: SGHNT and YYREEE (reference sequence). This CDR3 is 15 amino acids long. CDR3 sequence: CASSWKQSQGETQYF. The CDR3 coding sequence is TGTGCCAGCAGCTGGAAACAATCCCAGGGTGAGACCCAGTACTTC.

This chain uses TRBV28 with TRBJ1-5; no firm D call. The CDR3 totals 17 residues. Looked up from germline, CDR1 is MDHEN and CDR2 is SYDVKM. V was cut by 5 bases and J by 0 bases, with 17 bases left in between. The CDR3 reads CASSPHATSYSNQPQHF. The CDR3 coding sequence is TGTGCCAGCAGTCCGCACGCTACTTCGTATAGCAATCAGCCCCAGCATTTT.

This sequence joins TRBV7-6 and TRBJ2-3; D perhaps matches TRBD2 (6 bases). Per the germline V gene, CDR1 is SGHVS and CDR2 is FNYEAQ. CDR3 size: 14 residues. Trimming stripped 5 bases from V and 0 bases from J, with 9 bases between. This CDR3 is CASSEAGSTDTQYF. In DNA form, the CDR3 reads TGTGCCAGCAGCGAAGCGGGCAGCACAGATACGCAGTATTTT.

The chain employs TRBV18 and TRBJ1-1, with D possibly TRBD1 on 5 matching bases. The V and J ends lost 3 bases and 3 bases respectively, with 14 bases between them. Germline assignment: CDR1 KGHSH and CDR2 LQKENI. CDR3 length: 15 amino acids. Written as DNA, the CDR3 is TGTGCCAGCTCACCGGGGGTCGGAGCGGACACTGAAGCTTTCTTT. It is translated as CASSPGVGADTEAFF.

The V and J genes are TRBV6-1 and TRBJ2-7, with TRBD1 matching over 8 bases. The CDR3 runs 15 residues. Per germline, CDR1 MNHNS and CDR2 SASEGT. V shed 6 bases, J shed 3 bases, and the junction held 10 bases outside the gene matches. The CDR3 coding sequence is TGTGCCAGCAGGGCTGGACAGGGCGGGGTCTACGAGCAGTACTTC. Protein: CASRAGQGGVYEQYF.

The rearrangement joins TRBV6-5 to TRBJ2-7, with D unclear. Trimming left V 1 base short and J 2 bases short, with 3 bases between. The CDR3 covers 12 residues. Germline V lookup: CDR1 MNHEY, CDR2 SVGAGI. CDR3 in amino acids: CASSYWPYEQYF. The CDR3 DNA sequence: TGTGCCAGCAGTTACTGGCCCTACGAGCAGTACTTC.

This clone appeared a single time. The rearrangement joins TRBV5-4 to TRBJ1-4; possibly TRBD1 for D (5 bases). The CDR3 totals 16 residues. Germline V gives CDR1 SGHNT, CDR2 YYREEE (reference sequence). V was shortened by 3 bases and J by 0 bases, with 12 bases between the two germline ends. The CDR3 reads CASSSGPLSTNEKLFF. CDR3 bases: TGTGCCAGCAGCTCAGGGCCCCTCTCAACTAATGAAAAACTGTTTTTT.

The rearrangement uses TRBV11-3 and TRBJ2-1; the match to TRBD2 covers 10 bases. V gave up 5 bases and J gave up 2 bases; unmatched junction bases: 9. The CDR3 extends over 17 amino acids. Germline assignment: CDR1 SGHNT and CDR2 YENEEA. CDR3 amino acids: CASSPRTSGSTYNEQFF. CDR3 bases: TGTGCCAGCAGCCCTCGGACTAGCGGCAGCACCTACAATGAGCAGTTCTTC.

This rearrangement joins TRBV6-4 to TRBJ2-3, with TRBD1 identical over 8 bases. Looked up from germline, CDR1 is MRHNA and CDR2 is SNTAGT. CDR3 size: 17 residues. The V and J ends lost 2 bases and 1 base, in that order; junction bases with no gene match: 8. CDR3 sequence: CASSDTPGGFGTDTQYF. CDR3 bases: TGTGCCAGCAGTGACACCCCAGGGGGCTTTGGCACAGATACGCAGTATTTT.

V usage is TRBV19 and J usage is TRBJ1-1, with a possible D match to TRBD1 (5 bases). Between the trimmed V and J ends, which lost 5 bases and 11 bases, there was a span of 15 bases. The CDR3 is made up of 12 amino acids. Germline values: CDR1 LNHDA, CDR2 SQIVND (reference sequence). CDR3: CASSSTGGKAFF. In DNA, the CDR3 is TGTGCCAGTAGTTCTACCGGGGGTAAGGCTTTCTTT.